A selection of T cell receptor beta chains follows, all from one sample in a study of CD8+ T cells in alopecia areata. Produced via immunoSEQ multiplex PCR; TCRdb's table is partial and in-frame only. The top ten clones hold about 6.8% of a sample with approximately 140,000 clones, more than 40% of them seen once. The specimen was CD4+ T cells sorted from blood. Receptors were obtained from a human donor with alopecia areata. The CDR3 runs from the conserved cysteine through the conserved F or W. D genes are given only for firm matches. Rows may omit the clone size; those that give it use once, few, many or a size class.

>TRBV7-2|few|TRBJ2-5|TRBD1
TGTGCCAGCAGCTCCAAGGGACAGGGTGAAGAGACCCAGTACTTC
CASSSKGQGEETQYF
>TRBV20-1|once|TRBJ2-5|NA
TGCAGTGCTAGGACAGAAGAGACCCAGTACTTC
CSARTEETQYF
>TRBV28|NA|TRBJ2-3|NA
TGTGCCAGCTTGTCGGGAGATACGCAGTATTTT
CASLSGDTQYF
>TRBV6-1|few|TRBJ1-1|NA
TGTGCCAGCCCTGCTCTTCTGAACACTGAAGCTTTCTTT
CASPALLNTEAFF
>TRBV30|NA|TRBJ1-4|NA
TGTGCCTGGAGTGTACTGGTGTTGGAAAAACTGTTTTTT
CAWSVLVLEKLFF
>TRBV5-1|NA|TRBJ2-3|NA
TGCGCCAGCAGCTTGCTGGAGGGCCTATCAGATACGCAGTATTTT
CASSLLEGLSDTQYF
>TRBV7-2|few|TRBJ2-3|NA
TGTGCCAGCAGCTTACTAGGGGCCGAAGATACGCAGTATTTT
CASSLLGAEDTQYF
>TRBV25-1|NA|TRBJ2-3|TRBD1
TGTGCCAGCAGTGAATTTACAGGGGGGTTCACAGATACGCAGTATTTT
CASSEFTGGFTDTQYF
>TRBV5-1|NA|TRBJ2-7|NA
TGCGCCAGCAGCCCGACCCCGGACAGGGAGGGGAACGAGCAGTACTTC
CASSPTPDREGNEQYF
>TRBV7-9|NA|TRBJ2-5|TRBD1
TGTGCCAGCAGCTTAACAGGGGGTCCTCAAGAGACCCAGTACTTC
CASSLTGGPQETQYF
>TRBV28|few|TRBJ2-7|TRBD1
TGTGCCAGCAGTGACCGCGGCAGGGGGCTAGACGAGCAGTACTTC
CASSDRGRGLDEQYF
>TRBV4-2|NA|TRBJ2-1|NA
TGTGCCAGCAGCCAAGATCTTTTCCTTCACACTATCGTTTCGCCCAATGAGCAGTTCTTC
CASSQDLFLHTIVSPNEQFF
>TRBV29-1|NA|TRBJ2-1|NA
TGCAGCGTCCGAGCGCGCACCTACAATGAGCAGTTCTTC
CSVRARTYNEQFF
>TRBV23-1|NA|TRBJ2-1|NA
TGCGCCAGCAGTCATCCCCGCTCCTACAATGAGCAGTTCTTC
CASSHPRSYNEQFF
>TRBV4-1|NA|TRBJ1-4|NA
TGCGCCAGCGGGGTCGGGCTTACTAATGAAAAACTGTTTTTT
CASGVGLTNEKLFF
>TRBV18|NA|TRBJ1-2|TRBD1
TGTGCCAGCTCGCGGGACAGGGCCCATGGCTACACCTTC
CASSRDRAHGYTF
>TRBV30|few|TRBJ2-1|NA
TGTGCCTGGAGGGATCAGGGTTCCTACAATGAGCAGTTCTTC
CAWRDQGSYNEQFF
>TRBV29-1|NA|TRBJ1-3|NA
TGCAGCGCCGGGTTCTCTGGAAACACCATATATTTT
CSAGFSGNTIYF
>TRBV14|NA|TRBJ2-1|NA
TGTGCCAGCAGCCACCTCGGGACCCTGCACAATGAGCAGTTCTTC
CASSHLGTLHNEQFF
>TRBV30|NA|TRBJ2-2|NA
TGTGCCTGGAGAAAGGGACCCAGCAACACCGGGGAGCTGTTTTTT
CAWRKGPSNTGELFF
>TRBV7-9|few|TRBJ2-4|NA
TGTGCCAGCAGCTCCGGACAGAACGTAGCCAAAAACATTCAGTACTTC
CASSSGQNVAKNIQYF
>TRBV27|NA|TRBJ1-2|TRBD1
TGTGCCAGCAGTAAACAGGGGAAAAGGGGCTACACCTTC
CASSKQGKRGYTF
>TRBV7-9|NA|TRBJ2-1|NA
TGTGCCAGCAGCCAGAGTAATAGCTTCAATGAGCAGTTCTTC
CASSQSNSFNEQFF
>TRBV7-9|few|TRBJ1-1|NA
TGTGCCAGCAGCTTTCGATCTGGGAACACTGAAGCTTTCTTT
CASSFRSGNTEAFF
>TRBV9|NA|TRBJ2-7|TRBD1
TGTGCCAGCAGCGTTGGACAGGGAAATGAGCAGTACTTC
CASSVGQGNEQYF
>TRBV30|NA|TRBJ2-5|TRBD2
TGTGCCTGGAGTGTACGCTTAGGACTAGCGGGGCAAGAGACCCAGTACTTC
CAWSVRLGLAGQETQYF
>TRBV20-1|NA|TRBJ2-5|NA
TGCAGTGCTAGCTTCCAAGAGACCCAGTACTTC
CSASFQETQYF
>TRBV7-2|NA|TRBJ2-7|NA
TGTGCCAGCAGAAAAGGACCCGAAGGCGAGCAGTACTTC
CASRKGPEGEQYF
>TRBV29-1|few|TRBJ1-2|NA
TGCAGCGTTGTGCACGAGACGAATCTCTATGGCTACACCTTC
CSVVHETNLYGYTF
>TRBV4-1|NA|TRBJ2-1|NA
TGCGCCAGCAGCCCGCATAGTAGGGCCTACAATGAGCAGTTCTTC
CASSPHSRAYNEQFF
>TRBV2|NA|TRBJ1-2|TRBD1
TGTGCCAGCAGGGACAGGGCGAACTATGGCTACACCTTC
CASRDRANYGYTF
>TRBV25-1|few|TRBJ1-2|NA
TGTGCCAGCAGTGGGCACCATAACTATGGCTACACCTTC
CASSGHHNYGYTF
>TRBV29-1|once|TRBJ2-1|TRBD1
TGCAGCGTTGTTAGGGACAGGGGATTCAATGAGCAGTTCTTC
CSVVRDRGFNEQFF
>TRBV18|NA|TRBJ1-2|TRBD1
TGTGCCAGCTCACCACCAGGGACAGGGGTTGGCTATGGCTACACCTTC
CASSPPGTGVGYGYTF
>TRBV29-1|NA|TRBJ2-3|NA
TGCAGCGTTGATACGGGGGCGCGCACAGATACGCAGTATTTT
CSVDTGARTDTQYF
>TRBV29-1|NA|TRBJ1-1|NA
TGCAGCGTTGAAGGGACAGTGAACACTGAAGCTTTCTTT
CSVEGTVNTEAFF
>TRBV23-1|NA|TRBJ2-5|TRBD1
TGCGCCAGCAGTCAGGACAGGGGGCTAGGAGAGACCCAGTACTTC
CASSQDRGLGETQYF
>TRBV29-1|NA|TRBJ1-1|TRBD1
TGCAGCGGTGGACAGGGAACGGTCGGCTACACTGAAGCTTTCTTT
CSGGQGTVGYTEAFF
>TRBV5-1|NA|TRBJ2-5|TRBD1
TGCGCCAGCAGCTTGGTGGGGACAGGCCAAGAGACCCAGTACTTC
CASSLVGTGQETQYF
>TRBV7-9|NA|TRBJ2-5|NA
TGTGCCAGCAGCCCGACGTTAGGAAGGGAGACCCAGTACTTC
CASSPTLGRETQYF